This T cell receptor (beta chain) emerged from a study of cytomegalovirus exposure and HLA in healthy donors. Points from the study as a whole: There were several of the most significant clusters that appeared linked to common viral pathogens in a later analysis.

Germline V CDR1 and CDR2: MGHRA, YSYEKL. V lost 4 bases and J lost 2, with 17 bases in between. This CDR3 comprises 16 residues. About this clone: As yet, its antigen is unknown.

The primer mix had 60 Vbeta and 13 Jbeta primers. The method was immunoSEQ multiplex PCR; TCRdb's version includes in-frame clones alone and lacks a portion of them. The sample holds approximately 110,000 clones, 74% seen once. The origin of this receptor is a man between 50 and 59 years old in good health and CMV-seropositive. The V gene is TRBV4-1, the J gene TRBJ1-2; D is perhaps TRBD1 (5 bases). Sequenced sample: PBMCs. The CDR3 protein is CASSPASQGLNYGYTF. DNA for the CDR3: TGCGCCAGCAGCCCCGCATCGCAGGGATTAAACTATGGCTACACCTTC.